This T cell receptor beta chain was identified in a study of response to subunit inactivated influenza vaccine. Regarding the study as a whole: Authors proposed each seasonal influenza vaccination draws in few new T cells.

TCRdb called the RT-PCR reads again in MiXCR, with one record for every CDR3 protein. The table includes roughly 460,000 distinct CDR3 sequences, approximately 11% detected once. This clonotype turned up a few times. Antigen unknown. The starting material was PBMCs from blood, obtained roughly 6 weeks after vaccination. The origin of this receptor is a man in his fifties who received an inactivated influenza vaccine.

The CDR3 sequence: CASFHLRTAGPEAFF. The CDR3 coding sequence is TGTGCCAGCTTTCACCTTCGGACAGCGGGTCCTGAAGCTTTCTTT. V usage is TRBV5-6 and J usage is TRBJ1-1; the D gene is possibly TRBD1 (6 bases). The CDR3 is 15 amino acids. With 7 bases removed from V and 6 bases from J, the gap between germline ends came to 22 bases. Germline lookup yields CDR1 SGHDT and CDR2 YYEEEE.